Following are 22 T cell receptor beta chains from one sample sequenced in a study of control samples from healthy donors and cancer patients. Some clones are missing from TCRdb's copy, which holds only in-frame ones; the method was immunoSEQ multiplex PCR. The sample has over 40,000 clones, 85% to 90% seen once; the top ten hold about 39%. The source material was PBMCs. Every receptor here comes from a man between 50 and 59 years old with head and neck cancer.

The chain is built from TRBV2 and TRBJ2-3; 7 bases agree with TRBD1. In germline, CDR1 is SNHLY, CDR2 FYNNEI. The CDR3 covers 14 residues. Trimming at V came to 4 bases and at J to 2 bases, leaving 3 bases not matched to a gene. CDR3 region: CASSAGQNTDTQYF. The CDR3 DNA reads TGTGCCAGCAGTGCGGGACAGAACACAGATACGCAGTATTTT. Together with reference TRBV2 and TRBJ2-3, the CDR3 gives the full variable domain: EPEVTQTPSHQVTQMGQEVILRCVPISNHLYFYWYRQILGQKVEFLVSFYNNEISEKSEIFDDQFSVERPDGSNFTLKIRSTKLEDSAMYFCASSAGQNTDTQYFGPGTRLTVL.

This clone was observed a handful of times. The chain employs TRBV5-5 and TRBJ2-7; 9 bases match TRBD1. Trimming cost V 0 bases and J 6 bases; bases outside gene matches: 4. This CDR3 has 14 residues. The germline V gene has CDR1 SGHKS and CDR2 YYEKEE (reference sequence). CDR3 nucleotides: TGTGCCAGCAGCTTGGGCGGACAGGGGATCGAGCAGTACTTC. It codes for CASSLGGQGIEQYF.

The chain joins TRBV9 to TRBJ2-5, with TRBD2 matching 13 bases. J gave up 0 bases and V 3 bases, and 14 bases lay outside the gene matches. Per germline, CDR1 SGDLS and CDR2 YYNGEE. This CDR3 spans 20 amino acids. CDR3 nucleotides: TGTGCCAGCAGCGCCCCCCTCCCGGGACTAGCGGGAAGAGACCAAGAGACCCAGTACTTC. Protein: CASSAPLPGLAGRDQETQYF.

The rearrangement links TRBV4-1 to TRBJ1-1; D gene unclear. Trimming shortened V by 0 bases and J by 5 bases, and 10 bases separated the two germline ends. Germline CDR1 is MGHRA and CDR2 is YSYEKL. CDR3 length: 14 amino acids. This CDR3 is CASSQEAHSTEAFF. The DNA for the CDR3 is TGCGCCAGCAGCCAAGAAGCCCATTCAACTGAAGCTTTCTTT.

This chain links TRBV24-1 with TRBJ2-1; D may be TRBD1 or TRBD2 (6 bases each). V lost 3 bases, J lost 0 bases, and 14 bases lay in between. CDR3 length: 17 residues. Germline CDR1 and CDR2: KGHDR and SFDVKD. The CDR3 reads CATSDAGTMSSYNEQFF. The CDR3 DNA sequence: TGTGCCACCAGTGATGCGGGGACAATGAGCTCCTACAATGAGCAGTTCTTC.

This chain joins TRBV7-2 and TRBJ2-3; D ambiguous. Trimming stripped 3 bases from V and 11 bases from J, with 12 bases between. This CDR3 comprises 12 residues. The germline CDR1 and CDR2 sequences are SGHTA and FQGNSA. The CDR3: CASSFGPYRQYF. As DNA, the CDR3 is TGTGCCAGCAGCTTTGGACCTTACAGGCAGTATTTT. Looking up the rest from reference TRBV7-2 and TRBJ2-3 gives the full variable domain: GAGVSQSPSNKVTEKGKDVELRCDPISGHTALYWYRQSLGQGLEFLIYFQGNSAPDKSGLPSDRFSAERTGGSVSTLTIQRTQQEDSAVYLCASSFGPYRQYFGPGTRLTVL.

Comment on this clone: The same CDR3 is also encoded by other DNA sequences in this sample. This sequence joins TRBV12-3 or TRBV12-4 and TRBJ1-1; D is ambiguous. The CDR3 is 13 amino acids. Trimming cost V 1 base and J 1 base, with 4 bases left between them. CDR3 in amino acids: CASSLEGNTEAFF. The CDR3 DNA reads as TGTGCCAGCAGTTTAGAAGGGAACACTGAAGCTTTCTTT.

The CDR3 spells CASSLGRTDTQYF. Here the CDR3 DNA reads TGTGCCAGCAGCTTGGGCCGCACAGATACGCAGTATTTT. V and J are TRBV11-2 and TRBJ2-3; D uncertain. V was trimmed by 3 bases and J by 1 base, leaving 5 bases between them. The CDR3 contains 13 residues. CDR1 is SGHAT, CDR2 FQNNGV, per germline.

This chain links TRBV29-1 with TRBJ2-1; D remains unclear. In germline, CDR1 is SQVTM, CDR2 ANQGSEA. CDR3 length: 12 residues. V lost 5 bases, J lost 4 bases, and 9 bases lay in between. The CDR3 DNA reads as TGCAGCGTTAACCCGGCTTACAATGAGCAGTTCTTC. Its protein is CSVNPAYNEQFF.

This clone was counted a few times. This chain links TRBV11-3 with TRBJ2-5, with D uncertain. Germline-derived CDR1 and CDR2 are SGHNT and YENEEA. V shed 5 bases and J shed 5 bases, with 15 bases lying between them. The CDR3 sequence is 14 residues long. CDR3 region: CASSPSRAVETQYF. In DNA form, the CDR3 reads TGTGCCAGCAGCCCCTCAAGGGCCGTTGAGACCCAGTACTTC.

This clone was seen once. This chain links TRBV12-3 or TRBV12-4 with TRBJ2-2; D might be TRBD2 (6 bases). The CDR3 extends over 12 amino acids. V was pared by 6 bases and J by 6 bases, with 8 bases between. The CDR3 loop reads CASSGGPGELFF. In DNA form, the CDR3 reads TGTGCCAGCAGCGGAGGGCCCGGGGAGCTGTTTTTT.

The chain has TRBV7-9 and TRBJ2-1; TRBD1 agrees at 7 bases. The CDR3 loop spans 14 amino acids. Per germline, CDR1 SEHNR and CDR2 FQNEAQ (reference sequence). V lost 3 bases and J lost 5; bases outside the gene matches: 4. For the CDR3, the DNA is TGTGCCAGCAGCTTTGAAAGGGGGCACAATGAGCAGTTCTTC. Translating gives CASSFERGHNEQFF.

The CDR3 sequence: CASSHRGAHPYEQYF. In nucleotides, the CDR3 is TGTGCCAGCAGCCACAGGGGCGCGCATCCCTACGAGCAGTACTTC. V gene TRBV3-1 (or the pseudogene TRBV3-2) combines with J gene TRBJ2-7; perhaps TRBD1 as D (6 bases). With 3 bases removed from V and 2 bases from J, the gap between germline ends came to 14 bases. The CDR3 consists of 15 residues. Germline V gives CDR1 LGHDT, CDR2 YNNKEL (reference sequence).

The J gene is TRBJ2-2, the V gene TRBV30; TRBD1 agrees at 9 bases. The germline gives CDR1 GTSNPN, CDR2 SVGIG (reference sequence). Losses at the gene ends were 2 bases for V and 3 bases for J; bases not matched to a gene: 4. There are 15 residues in the CDR3. The CDR3 nucleotides read TGTGCCTGGAGTCCGGGACAGGGTTACACCGGGGAGCTGTTTTTT. Translated: CAWSPGQGYTGELFF.

The CDR3 DNA follows: TGTGCCAGCCGACAGAACACAGATACGCAGTATTTT. It codes for CASRQNTDTQYF. The chain recombines TRBV19 with TRBJ2-3; D may be TRBD1 (5 bases). Per germline, CDR1 LNHDA and CDR2 SQIVND (reference sequence). The CDR3 runs to 12 residues. The V end lost 9 bases, the J end lost 2 bases, and 9 bases lay between the germline ends. The entire variable domain, with the rest obtained from reference TRBV19 and TRBJ2-3, is as follows: DGGITQSPKYLFRKEGQNVTLSCEQNLNHDAMYWYRQDPGQGLRLIYYSQIVNDFQKGDIAEGYSVSREKKESFPLTVTSAQKNPTAFYLCASRQNTDTQYFGPGTRLTVL.

In the case of this clone: Other DNA variants within this sample encode the same CDR3. This rearrangement joins TRBV12-3 or TRBV12-4 to TRBJ1-3, with no clear D. V was cut by 2 bases and J by 4 bases, with 6 bases left in between. This CDR3 is 13 amino acids long. As DNA, the CDR3 is TGTGCCAGCAGTTTAAATCCAGGAAACACCATATATTTT. Amino acid sequence: CASSLNPGNTIYF.

This chain joins TRBV29-1 and TRBJ1-4; TRBD1 matches at 8 bases. The CDR3 loop spans 14 amino acids. Germline V CDR1 and CDR2: SQVTM, ANQGSEA. V was clipped by 6 bases and J by 7 bases; unmatched bases: 10. The CDR3 sequence is CSVGETGEGEKLFF. The CDR3, as DNA: TGCAGCGTAGGGGAGACAGGGGAAGGTGAAAAACTGTTTTTT.

V gene TRBV2 combines with J gene TRBJ1-5; 12 nucleotides agree with TRBD1. The CDR3 is made up of 14 amino acids. The germline V gene encodes CDR1 SNHLY and CDR2 FYNNEI. Trimming cost V 9 bases and J 7 bases; bases outside gene matches: 7. The CDR3 region is CARGTGGAGQPQHF. CDR3 sequence (DNA): TGTGCCAGGGGGACAGGGGGCGCGGGGCAGCCCCAGCATTTT.

The CDR3 sequence: CASSFSGGGQPQHF. The CDR3 bases are TGTGCCAGCAGTTTTTCAGGGGGTGGACAGCCCCAGCATTTT. The V gene is TRBV7-9, the J gene TRBJ1-5; 7 bases match TRBD1. CDR3 length: 14 residues. V shed 6 bases, J shed 7 bases, and the junction held 9 bases outside the gene matches. Per the germline V gene, CDR1 is SEHNR and CDR2 is FQNEAQ (reference sequence).

The chain combines TRBV11-2 with TRBJ2-7; 8 bases match TRBD2. The CDR3 loop spans 16 amino acids. Per the germline V gene, CDR1 is SGHAT and CDR2 is FQNNGV. The J segment lost 4 bases and the V segment lost 5 bases, leaving 13 bases of the junction unmatched. The CDR3 DNA reads TGTGCCAGCAGCCGCCCCGCCGGGAGGGATCGTTACGAGCAGTACTTC. It translates to CASSRPAGRDRYEQYF. Complete variable domain (other parts from reference TRBV11-2 and TRBJ2-7): EAGVAQSPRYKIIEKRQSVAFWCNPISGHATLYWYQQILGQGPKLLIQFQNNGVVDDSQLPKDRFSAERLKGVDSTLKIQPAKLEDSAVYLCASSRPAGRDRYEQYFGPGTRLTVT.

This chain connects TRBV28 to TRBJ1-2; 10 nucleotides align to TRBD1. V gave up 4 bases and J gave up 8 bases; unmatched junction bases: 7. Looked up from germline, CDR1 is MDHEN and CDR2 is SYDVKM. The CDR3 is made up of 14 amino acids. CDR3 sequence: CASSSDRGLEGYTF. The CDR3 DNA follows: TGTGCCAGCAGTTCTGACAGGGGGCTGGAGGGCTACACCTTC.

This rearrangement joins TRBV18 to TRBJ2-5, with 9 bases that match TRBD1. This CDR3 contains 14 residues. V shed 7 bases, J shed 3 bases, and the junction held 6 bases outside the gene matches. The germline gives CDR1 KGHSH, CDR2 LQKENI. The CDR3 DNA is TGTGCCAGCTTACCCCGGGACAGGGAAGAGACCCAGTACTTC. Amino acid sequence: CASLPRDREETQYF.